This passage covers 24 T cell receptor beta chains from one sample sequenced in a study of blood T cell repertoires in COVID-19. Only in-frame clones appear in the TCRdb table, and some are missing; sequencing was by immunoSEQ multiplex PCR. This table has just over 300,000 clones, about 87% appearing once. The specimen sequenced was PBMCs or T cells enriched from blood (not recorded which). The receptors stem from a woman between 18 and 30 years old who had recovered from COVID-19.

The J gene is TRBJ2-5, the V gene TRBV7-2, with a weak D call TRBD2 (5 bases). Germline CDR1 SGHTA, CDR2 FQGNSA. V lost 5 bases, J lost 1 base, and 8 bases lay in between. This CDR3 is built from 13 residues. The CDR3 sequence is CASSAGIQETQYF. The CDR3 nucleotides are TGTGCCAGCAGCGCCGGGATCCAAGAGACCCAGTACTTC.

This sequence joins TRBV3-1 (or the pseudogene TRBV3-2) and TRBJ2-3, with 8 bases that match TRBD2. The V and J ends lost 0 bases and 2 bases, in that order; junction bases with no gene match: 4. The CDR3 sequence is 16 residues long. In germline, CDR1 is LGHDT, CDR2 YNNKEL (reference sequence). Here the CDR3 reads CASSQDSGGVTDTQYF. CDR3 DNA: TGTGCCAGCAGCCAAGATTCGGGGGGGGTCACAGATACGCAGTATTTT.

This chain uses TRBV4-2 with TRBJ2-7, with 10 nucleotides matching TRBD2. Trimming cost V 0 bases and J 6 bases; bases outside gene matches: 11. The CDR3 sequence is 17 residues long. Germline V lookup: CDR1 LGHNA, CDR2 YNFKEQ. The CDR3 DNA follows: TGTGCCAGCAGCCAAGATCTGAGGGGAGCGGGGGGGAGCGAGCAGTACTTC. Encoded protein: CASSQDLRGAGGSEQYF.

The V and J genes are TRBV28 and TRBJ2-3; 7 bases are shared with TRBD2. The CDR3 extends over 14 amino acids. The V and J ends lost 8 bases and 3 bases, in that order; junction bases with no gene match: 8. Germline V gene data show CDR1 as MDHEN and CDR2 as SYDVKM. In nucleotides, the CDR3 is TGTGCCAGCTCTTGGGGGGGAGTGACAGATACGCAGTATTTT. Protein product: CASSWGGVTDTQYF.

The rearrangement links TRBV5-8 to TRBJ1-2; D is undetermined. V was pared by 1 base and J by 5 bases, with 6 bases between. This CDR3 comprises 12 residues. Germline V gene sequence: CDR1 SGHTS, CDR2 YDEGEE. The CDR3 DNA is TGTGCCAGCAGCTTGCGAGGGTATGGCTACACCTTC. Its protein product is CASSLRGYGYTF.

This clone was observed once. The CDR3 protein is CASSYISGNTIYF. The CDR3 nucleotides read TGTGCCAGCAGTTATATCTCTGGAAACACCATATATTTT. The V call is TRBV28, the J call TRBJ1-3; unclear D gene. V lost 4 bases and J 0 bases, leaving 4 bases between the germline ends. Per germline, CDR1 MDHEN and CDR2 SYDVKM. The CDR3 length is 13 residues.

This clone was detected only once. V gene TRBV6-2 or TRBV6-3 combines with J gene TRBJ1-2; a weak D match, TRBD1 (6 bases). The germline CDR1 and CDR2 sequences are MNHEY and SVGEGT. This CDR3 region has 12 residues. Between the trimmed V and J ends, which lost 6 bases and 4 bases, there was a span of 9 bases. As DNA, the CDR3 is TGTGCCAGCAGCCAGGGGCTCTATGGCTACACCTTC. Its translation: CASSQGLYGYTF.

This chain connects TRBV7-3 to TRBJ2-1, with a weak D call TRBD2 (5 bases). V was cut by 5 bases and J by 0 bases, with 11 bases left in between. CDR3 length equals 15 residues. The germline V gene has CDR1 SGHTA and CDR2 FQGTGA. DNA for the CDR3: TGTGCCAGCAGCACCGACCGGGGCTCCTACAATGAGCAGTTCTTC. It encodes CASSTDRGSYNEQFF.

This clone was seen a single time. The chain carries TRBV14 and TRBJ2-1, with D possibly TRBD2 on 5 matching bases. This CDR3 spans 15 amino acids. CDR1 and CDR2 from the germline V gene are SGHDN and FVKESK. The V and J ends lost 0 bases and 6 bases respectively, with 12 bases between them. In DNA, the CDR3 is TGTGCCAGCAGCCAAGAGCTGGGTGCGGGCAATGAGCAGTTCTTC. Translation: CASSQELGAGNEQFF.

The chain employs TRBV3-1 (or the pseudogene TRBV3-2) and TRBJ2-5; 7 bases map to TRBD2. The CDR3 extends over 18 amino acids. V lost 0 bases, J lost 2 bases, and 12 bases stayed unmatched. The germline gives CDR1 LGHDT, CDR2 YNNKEL (reference sequence). CDR3 residues: CASSQDLTGGGRQETQYF. In nucleotides, the CDR3 is TGTGCCAGCAGCCAAGATCTTACGGGGGGAGGAAGGCAAGAGACCCAGTACTTC.

This clone was seen a single time. This chain uses TRBV12-2 with TRBJ1-2; the D call in the table, TRBD1, was not verified against the DNA. TRBV12-2 is recorded as a pseudogene. This CDR3 comprises 16 residues. The CDR3 sequence is CASRLVRSGGACGYTF. In DNA, the CDR3 is TGTGCAAGTCGCTTAGTCAGATCAGGGGGCGCTTGTGGCTACACCTTC.

The gene calls are TRBV6-5 and TRBJ1-2; the D gene is possibly TRBD1 (5 bases). Germline V gene data show CDR1 as MNHEY and CDR2 as SVGAGI. The germline V and J ends were trimmed by 6 bases and 3 bases, with 11 bases remaining between them. The CDR3 extends over 13 amino acids. Here the CDR3 DNA reads TGTGCCAGCAGCCTCAGGGTTGACTATGGCTACACCTTC. This sequence encodes CASSLRVDYGYTF.

The V call is TRBV18, the J call TRBJ2-5; 7 bases agree with TRBD1. The CDR3 is 13 residues long. V lost 2 bases to trimming and J lost 5 bases; unmatched junction nucleotides: 2. Germline V gene sequence: CDR1 KGHSH, CDR2 LQKENI. This CDR3 reads CASSPGQDETQYF. The CDR3 DNA sequence: TGTGCCAGCTCACCAGGACAGGACGAGACCCAGTACTTC.

The sample holds many counts of this clone. This sequence joins TRBV7-9 and TRBJ2-7; 7 nucleotides align to TRBD1. Germline V gives CDR1 SEHNR, CDR2 FQNEAQ (reference sequence). There are 14 residues in the CDR3. V lost 5 bases, J lost 3 bases, and 7 bases stayed unmatched. CDR3 amino acids: CASSLTGIDYEQYF. The CDR3 nucleotides are TGTGCCAGCAGCCTGACAGGGATAGACTACGAGCAGTACTTC.

The chain carries TRBV6-5 and TRBJ2-7; weak D call: TRBD1 (6 bases). Trimming removed 7 bases at V and 3 bases at J, with 16 bases between. Germline V lookup: CDR1 MNHEY, CDR2 SVGAGI. There are 14 residues in the CDR3. The CDR3 coding sequence is TGTGCCAGCATTTTACCTTGGGACATCTACGAGCAGTACTTC. Protein: CASILPWDIYEQYF.

This chain connects TRBV6-2 or TRBV6-3 to TRBJ2-3, with TRBD2 matching over 8 bases. CDR1 is MNHEY, CDR2 SVGEGT, per germline. CDR3 length: 21 residues. V trimming: 4 bases; J trimming: 7 bases; junction bases outside the gene matches: 28. CDR3: CASSFSLYGVPKRERQNTQYF. Here the CDR3 DNA reads TGTGCCAGCAGTTTCTCACTCTATGGGGTCCCTAAGCGGGAGAGGCAGAATACGCAGTATTTT.

The chain links TRBV5-4 to TRBJ2-7; 13 nucleotides match TRBD2. This CDR3 region has 16 residues. Germline V lookup: CDR1 SGHNT, CDR2 YYREEE (reference sequence). J gave up 7 bases and V 2 bases, and 9 bases lay outside the gene matches. For the CDR3, the DNA is TGTGCCAGCAGCTTACTAGCGGGAGGGACCAGTGTGGAGCAGTACTTC. The encoded protein is CASSLLAGGTSVEQYF.

This clone has only a few counts. This chain uses TRBV6-4 with TRBJ2-3; 9 nucleotides agree with TRBD1. Germline values: CDR1 MRHNA, CDR2 SNTAGT. This CDR3 comprises 15 residues. The ends lost 5 bases at V and 5 bases at J; junction bases unmatched: 8. CDR3 amino acids: CASSPQGAGGDTQYF. As DNA, the CDR3 is TGTGCCAGCAGTCCACAGGGGGCCGGAGGAGATACGCAGTATTTT.

V gene TRBV4-3 combines with J gene TRBJ2-3, with 11 positions matching TRBD2. CDR1 and CDR2 from the germline V gene are LGHNA and YSLEER. V shed 3 bases, J shed 1 base, and the junction held 3 bases outside the gene matches. The CDR3 is made up of 16 amino acids. CDR3 nucleotide sequence: TGCGCCAGCAGCCAGGGACTAGCGGCGGGCACAGATACGCAGTATTTT. Translation gives CASSQGLAAGTDTQYF.

The rearrangement joins TRBV27 to TRBJ2-2; 10 bases line up with TRBD2. The CDR3 is made up of 15 amino acids. CDR1 and CDR2 (germline): MNHEY, SMNVEV (reference sequence). V lost 7 bases to trimming and J lost 7 bases; unmatched junction nucleotides: 9. CDR3 region: CASTLSGGAIGELFF. Here the CDR3 DNA reads TGTGCCAGCACCTTGAGCGGGGGGGCCATCGGGGAGCTGTTTTTT.

This chain connects TRBV20-1 to TRBJ1-6; TRBD1 matches at 9 bases. Trimming removed 3 bases from V and 6 bases from J; junction bases left unmatched: 6. The CDR3 is made up of 15 amino acids. Per the germline V gene, CDR1 is DFQATT and CDR2 is SNEGSKA (reference sequence). The CDR3 protein is CSASRGTGINSPLHF. CDR3 nucleotides: TGCAGTGCTAGTCGAGGGACAGGGATTAATTCACCCCTCCACTTT.

This chain links TRBV7-8 with TRBJ1-5, with TRBD1 matching over 7 bases. V shed 1 base and J 7 bases; nucleotides not matched to a gene: 4. CDR1 is SGHVS and CDR2 is FQNEAQ in the germline V gene. There are 14 residues in the CDR3. The CDR3 protein is CASSLGGGRQPQHF. CDR3 DNA sequence: TGTGCCAGCAGCTTAGGAGGGGGCAGGCAGCCCCAGCATTTT.

The gene calls are TRBV19 and TRBJ2-1; D might be TRBD2 (6 bases). This CDR3 is built from 14 residues. The germline V gene encodes CDR1 LNHDA and CDR2 SQIVND (reference sequence). Trimming took 7 bases from V and 0 from J, leaving 10 bases between them. The CDR3 sequence is CASNWGDSYNEQFF. Here the CDR3 DNA reads TGTGCCAGTAACTGGGGGGACTCCTACAATGAGCAGTTCTTC.

The chain employs TRBV18 and TRBJ2-2; D is possibly TRBD1 (5 bases). Trimming left V 4 bases short and J 6 bases short, with 24 bases between. This CDR3 is built from 18 residues. Germline V gives CDR1 KGHSH, CDR2 LQKENI. The CDR3: CASSRILMNRLDAGELFF. Written as DNA, the CDR3 is TGTGCCAGCTCACGGATCTTGATGAACAGGCTTGATGCCGGGGAGCTGTTTTTT.